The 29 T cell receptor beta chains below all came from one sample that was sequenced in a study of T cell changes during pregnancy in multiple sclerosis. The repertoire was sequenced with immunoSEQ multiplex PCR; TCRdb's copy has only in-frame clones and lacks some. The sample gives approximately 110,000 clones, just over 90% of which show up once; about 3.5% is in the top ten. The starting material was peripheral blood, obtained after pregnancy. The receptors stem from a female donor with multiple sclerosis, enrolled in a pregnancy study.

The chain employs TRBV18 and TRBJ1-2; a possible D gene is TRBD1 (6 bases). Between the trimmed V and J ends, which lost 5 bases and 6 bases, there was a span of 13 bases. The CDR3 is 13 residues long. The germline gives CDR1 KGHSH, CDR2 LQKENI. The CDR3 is CASSALPGDGYTF. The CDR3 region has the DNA TGTGCCAGCTCAGCACTCCCAGGGGATGGCTACACCTTC. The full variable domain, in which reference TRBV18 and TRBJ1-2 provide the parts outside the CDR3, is NAGVMQNPRHLVRRRGQEARLRCSPMKGHSHVYWYRQLPEEGLKFMVYLQKENIIDESGMPKERFSAEFPKEGPSILRIQQVVRGDSAAYFCASSALPGDGYTFGSGTRLTVV.

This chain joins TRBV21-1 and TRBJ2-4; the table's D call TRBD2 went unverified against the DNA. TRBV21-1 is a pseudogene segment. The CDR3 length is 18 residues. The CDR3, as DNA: TGTGCCAGCGTACCCACTAGCGGGGGGAGGGGGCCCAAAAACATTCAGTACTTC. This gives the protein CASVPTSGGRGPKNIQYF.

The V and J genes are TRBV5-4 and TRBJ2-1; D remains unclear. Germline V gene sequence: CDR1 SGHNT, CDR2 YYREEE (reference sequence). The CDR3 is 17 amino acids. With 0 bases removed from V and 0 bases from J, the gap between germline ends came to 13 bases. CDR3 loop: CASSLAGASSSYNEQFF. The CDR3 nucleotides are TGTGCCAGCAGCTTGGCCGGAGCGTCGAGCTCCTACAATGAGCAGTTCTTC.

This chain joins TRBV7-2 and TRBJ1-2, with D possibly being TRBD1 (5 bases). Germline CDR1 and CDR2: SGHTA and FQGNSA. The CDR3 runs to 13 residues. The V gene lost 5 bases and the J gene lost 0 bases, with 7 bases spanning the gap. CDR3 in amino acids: CASSQGTNYGYTF. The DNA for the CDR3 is TGTGCCAGCAGCCAGGGAACTAACTATGGCTACACCTTC.

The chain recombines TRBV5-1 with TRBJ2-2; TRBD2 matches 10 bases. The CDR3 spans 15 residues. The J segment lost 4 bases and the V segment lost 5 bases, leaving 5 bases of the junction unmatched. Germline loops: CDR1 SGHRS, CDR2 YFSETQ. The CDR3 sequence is CASSGASGGTGELFF. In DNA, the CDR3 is TGCGCCAGCAGTGGGGCTAGCGGGGGCACCGGGGAGCTGTTTTTT. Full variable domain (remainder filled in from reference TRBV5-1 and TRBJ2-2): KAGVTQTPRYLIKTRGQQVTLSCSPISGHRSVSWYQQTPGQGLQFLFEYFSETQRNKGNFPGRFSGRQFSNSRSEMNVSTLELGDSALYLCASSGASGGTGELFFGEGSRLTVL.

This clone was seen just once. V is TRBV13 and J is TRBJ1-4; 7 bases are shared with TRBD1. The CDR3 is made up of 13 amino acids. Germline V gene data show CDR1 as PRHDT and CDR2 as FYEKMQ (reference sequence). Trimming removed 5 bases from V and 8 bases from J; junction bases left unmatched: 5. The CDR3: CASSQGTEEKLFF. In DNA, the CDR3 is TGTGCCAGCAGCCAAGGGACAGAAGAAAAACTGTTTTTT.

In DNA form, the CDR3 reads TGTGCCAGTAGTGTAACAGGGAACACTGAAGCTTTCTTT. It encodes CASSVTGNTEAFF. V is TRBV19 and J is TRBJ1-1, with a weak D call TRBD1 (5 bases). The CDR3 sequence is 13 residues long. The germline V gene encodes CDR1 LNHDA and CDR2 SQIVND (reference sequence). V was shortened by 5 bases and J by 1 base, with 8 bases between the two germline ends.

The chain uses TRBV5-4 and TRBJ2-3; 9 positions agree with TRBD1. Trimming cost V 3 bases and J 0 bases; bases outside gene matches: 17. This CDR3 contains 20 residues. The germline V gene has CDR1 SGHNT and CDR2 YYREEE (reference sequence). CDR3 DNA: TGTGCCAGCAGCTCGGATTACTTCGGGACAGGGTCCTCAAGCACAGATACGCAGTATTTT. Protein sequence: CASSSDYFGTGSSSTDTQYF.

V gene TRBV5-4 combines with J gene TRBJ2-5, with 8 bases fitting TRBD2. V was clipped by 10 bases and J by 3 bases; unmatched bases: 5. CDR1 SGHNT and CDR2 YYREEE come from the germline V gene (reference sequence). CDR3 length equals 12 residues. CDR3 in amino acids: CASIGGEETQYF. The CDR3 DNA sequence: TGTGCCTCGATCGGGGGGGAAGAGACCCAGTACTTC.

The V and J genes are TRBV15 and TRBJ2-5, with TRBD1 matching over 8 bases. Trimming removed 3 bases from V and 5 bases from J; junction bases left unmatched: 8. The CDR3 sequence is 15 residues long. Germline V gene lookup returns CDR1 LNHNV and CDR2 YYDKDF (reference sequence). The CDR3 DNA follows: TGTGCCACCAGCAGGTCGACAGGGGACTGGGAGACCCAGTACTTC. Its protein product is CATSRSTGDWETQYF.

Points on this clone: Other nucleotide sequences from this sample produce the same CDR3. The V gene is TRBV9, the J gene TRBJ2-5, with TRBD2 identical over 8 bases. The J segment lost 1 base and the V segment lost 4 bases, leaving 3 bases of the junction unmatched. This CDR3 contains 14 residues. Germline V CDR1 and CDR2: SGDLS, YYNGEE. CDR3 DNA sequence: TGTGCCAGCAGCCGCGGGGGGCCCCAAGAGACCCAGTACTTC. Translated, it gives CASSRGGPQETQYF.

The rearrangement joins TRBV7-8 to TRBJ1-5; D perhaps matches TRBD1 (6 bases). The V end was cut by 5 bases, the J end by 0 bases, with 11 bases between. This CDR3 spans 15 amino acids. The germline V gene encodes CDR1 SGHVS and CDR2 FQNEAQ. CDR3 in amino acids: CASSGYRDSNQPQHF. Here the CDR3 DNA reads TGTGCCAGCAGCGGATACAGGGATAGCAATCAGCCCCAGCATTTT.

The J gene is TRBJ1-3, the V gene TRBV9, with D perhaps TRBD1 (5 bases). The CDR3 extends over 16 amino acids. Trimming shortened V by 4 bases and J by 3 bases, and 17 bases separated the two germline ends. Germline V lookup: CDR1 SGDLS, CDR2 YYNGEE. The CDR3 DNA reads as TGTGCCAGCAGCACCAGCGCAGGGATAGGTGGAAACACCATATATTTT. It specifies CASSTSAGIGGNTIYF.

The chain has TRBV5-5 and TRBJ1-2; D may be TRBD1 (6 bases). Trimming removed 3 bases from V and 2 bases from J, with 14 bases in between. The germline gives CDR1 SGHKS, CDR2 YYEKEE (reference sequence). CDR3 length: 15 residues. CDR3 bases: TGTGCCAGCAGCTCCCCGGGACAAGGGAACTATGGCTACACCTTC. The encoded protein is CASSSPGQGNYGYTF.

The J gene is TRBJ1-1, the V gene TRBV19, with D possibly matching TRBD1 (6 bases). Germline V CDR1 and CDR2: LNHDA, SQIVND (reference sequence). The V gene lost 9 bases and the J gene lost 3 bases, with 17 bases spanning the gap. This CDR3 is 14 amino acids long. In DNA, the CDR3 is TGTGCCAGGGACAGCCTGGTAACCGACACTGAAGCTTTCTTT. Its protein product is CARDSLVTDTEAFF.

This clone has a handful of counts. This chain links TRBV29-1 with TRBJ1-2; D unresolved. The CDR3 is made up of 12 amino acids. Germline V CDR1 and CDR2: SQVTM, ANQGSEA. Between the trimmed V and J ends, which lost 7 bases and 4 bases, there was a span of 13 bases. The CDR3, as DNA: TGCAGCGCCGAAACGGGAAGCTATGGCTACACCTTC. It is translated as CSAETGSYGYTF.

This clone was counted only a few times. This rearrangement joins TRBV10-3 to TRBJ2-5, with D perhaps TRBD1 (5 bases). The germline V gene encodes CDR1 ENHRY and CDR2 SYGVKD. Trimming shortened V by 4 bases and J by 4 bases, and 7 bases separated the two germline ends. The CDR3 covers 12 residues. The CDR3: CAISAGSETQYF. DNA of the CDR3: TGTGCCATCAGTGCAGGGTCAGAGACCCAGTACTTC.

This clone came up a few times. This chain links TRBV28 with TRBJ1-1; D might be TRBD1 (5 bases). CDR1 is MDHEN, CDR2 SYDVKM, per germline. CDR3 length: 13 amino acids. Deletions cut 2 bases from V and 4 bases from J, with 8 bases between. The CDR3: CASSLIRGTEAFF. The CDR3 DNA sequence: TGTGCCAGCAGTTTAATAAGGGGCACTGAAGCTTTCTTT. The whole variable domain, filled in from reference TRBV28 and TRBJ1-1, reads DVKVTQSSRYLVKRTGEKVFLECVQDMDHENMFWYRQDPGLGLRLIYFSYDVKMKEKGDIPEGYSVSREKKERFSLILESASTNQTSMYLCASSLIRGTEAFFGQGTRLTVV.

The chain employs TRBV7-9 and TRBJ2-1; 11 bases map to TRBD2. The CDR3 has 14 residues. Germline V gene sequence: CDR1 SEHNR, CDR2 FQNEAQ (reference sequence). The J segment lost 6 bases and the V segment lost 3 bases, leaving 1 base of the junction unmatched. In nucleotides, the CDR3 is TGTGCCAGCAGCTTCCTAGCGGGGGGCAATGAGCAGTTCTTC. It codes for CASSFLAGGNEQFF. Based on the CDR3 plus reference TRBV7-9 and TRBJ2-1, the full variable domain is DTGVSQNPRHKITKRGQNVTFRCDPISEHNRLYWYRQTLGQGPEFLTYFQNEAQLEKSRLLSDRFSAERPKGSFSTLEIQRTEQGDSAMYLCASSFLAGGNEQFFGPGTRLTVL.

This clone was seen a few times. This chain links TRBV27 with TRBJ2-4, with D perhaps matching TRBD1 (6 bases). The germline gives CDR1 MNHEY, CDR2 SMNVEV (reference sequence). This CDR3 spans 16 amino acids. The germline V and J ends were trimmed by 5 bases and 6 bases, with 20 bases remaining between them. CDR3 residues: CASSPILQGETNIQYF. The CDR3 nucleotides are TGTGCCAGCAGTCCCATACTACAGGGTGAGACAAACATTCAGTACTTC.

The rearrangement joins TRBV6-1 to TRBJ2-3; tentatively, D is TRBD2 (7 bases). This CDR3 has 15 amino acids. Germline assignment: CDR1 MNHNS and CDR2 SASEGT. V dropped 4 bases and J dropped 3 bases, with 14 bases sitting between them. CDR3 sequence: CASSGGGRGTDTQYF. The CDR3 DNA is TGTGCCAGCAGTGGGGGGGGGCGGGGGACAGATACGCAGTATTTT.

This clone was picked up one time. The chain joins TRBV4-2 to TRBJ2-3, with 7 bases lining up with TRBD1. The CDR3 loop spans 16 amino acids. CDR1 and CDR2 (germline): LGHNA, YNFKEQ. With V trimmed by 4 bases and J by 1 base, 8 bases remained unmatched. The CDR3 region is CASSRQTGSGTDTQYF. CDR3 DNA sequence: TGTGCCAGCAGCCGACAGACAGGGAGCGGCACAGATACGCAGTATTTT.

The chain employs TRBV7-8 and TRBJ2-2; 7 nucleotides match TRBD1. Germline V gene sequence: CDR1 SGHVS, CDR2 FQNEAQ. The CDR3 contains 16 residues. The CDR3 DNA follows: TGTGGGACTCGAGGGGGCCCCATAGCGAACACCGGGGAGCTGTTTTTT. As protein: CGTRGGPIANTGELFF.

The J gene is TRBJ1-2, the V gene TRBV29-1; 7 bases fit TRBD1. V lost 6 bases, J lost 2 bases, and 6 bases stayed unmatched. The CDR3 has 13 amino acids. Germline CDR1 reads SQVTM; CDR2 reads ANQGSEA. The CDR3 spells CSVSGGRNYGYTF. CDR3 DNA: TGCAGCGTATCAGGGGGTCGGAACTATGGCTACACCTTC.

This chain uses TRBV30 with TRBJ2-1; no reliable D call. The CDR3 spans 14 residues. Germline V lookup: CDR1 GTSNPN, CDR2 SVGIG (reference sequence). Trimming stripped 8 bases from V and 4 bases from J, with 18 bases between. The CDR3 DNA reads TGTGCCAGTAAAGCCGGAACGACATACAATGAGCAGTTCTTC. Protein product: CASKAGTTYNEQFF.

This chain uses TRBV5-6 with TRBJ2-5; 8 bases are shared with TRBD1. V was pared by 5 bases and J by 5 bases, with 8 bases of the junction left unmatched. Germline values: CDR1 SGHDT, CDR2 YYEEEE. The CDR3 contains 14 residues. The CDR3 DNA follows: TGTGCCAGCAGAAATCAGGGGGCGTACGAGACCCAGTACTTC. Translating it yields CASRNQGAYETQYF.

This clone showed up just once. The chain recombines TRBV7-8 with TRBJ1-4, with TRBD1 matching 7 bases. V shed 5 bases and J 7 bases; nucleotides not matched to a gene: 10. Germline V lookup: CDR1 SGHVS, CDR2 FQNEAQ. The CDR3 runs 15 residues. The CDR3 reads CASSQITGDREKLFF. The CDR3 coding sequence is TGTGCCAGCAGCCAGATAACAGGGGATCGTGAAAAACTGTTTTTT.

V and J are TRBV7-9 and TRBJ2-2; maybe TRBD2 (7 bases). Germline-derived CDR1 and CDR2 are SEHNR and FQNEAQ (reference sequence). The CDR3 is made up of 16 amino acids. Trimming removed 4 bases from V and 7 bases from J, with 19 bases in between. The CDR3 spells CASSSRGGPVVGELFF. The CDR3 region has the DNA TGTGCCAGCAGCTCCCGCGGGGGCCCCGTTGTCGGGGAGCTGTTTTTT.

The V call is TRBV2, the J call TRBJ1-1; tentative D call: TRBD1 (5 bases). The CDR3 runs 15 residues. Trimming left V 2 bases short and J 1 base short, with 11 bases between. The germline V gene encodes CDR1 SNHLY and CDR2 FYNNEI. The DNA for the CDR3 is TGTGCCAGCAGTGAAATACAGGTGCGGAACACTGAAGCTTTCTTT. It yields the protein CASSEIQVRNTEAFF.